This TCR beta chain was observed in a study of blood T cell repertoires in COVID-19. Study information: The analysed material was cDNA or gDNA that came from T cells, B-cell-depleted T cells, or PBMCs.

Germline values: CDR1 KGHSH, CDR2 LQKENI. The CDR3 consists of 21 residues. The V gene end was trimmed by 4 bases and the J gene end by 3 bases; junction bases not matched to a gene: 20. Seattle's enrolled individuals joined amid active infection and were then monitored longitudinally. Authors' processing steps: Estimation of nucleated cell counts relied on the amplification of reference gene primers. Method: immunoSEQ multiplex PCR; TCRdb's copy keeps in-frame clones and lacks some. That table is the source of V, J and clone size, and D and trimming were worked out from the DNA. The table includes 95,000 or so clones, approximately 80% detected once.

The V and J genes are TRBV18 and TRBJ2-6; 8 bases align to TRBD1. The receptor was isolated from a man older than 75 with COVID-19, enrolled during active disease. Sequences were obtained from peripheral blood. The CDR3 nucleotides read TGTGCCAGCTCACGTCCGGTCAGGGGGCGCAACGGCTTTCATGGGGCCAACGTCCTGACTTTC. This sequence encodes CASSRPVRGRNGFHGANVLTF.